Below are 30 T cell receptor beta chains sequenced from a single sample in a study of blood T cell repertoires in COVID-19. Libraries were prepared by immunoSEQ multiplex PCR; TCRdb keeps only in-frame clonotypes and omits some of them. The profile covers about 250,000 clones, with around four fifths appearing a single time and approximately 6% taken by the ten largest. The source material was peripheral blood. All receptors derive from a man older than 75 with acute or convalescent COVID-19.

V usage is TRBV5-5 and J usage is TRBJ2-4, with TRBD1 as a possible D gene (5 bases). The CDR3 consists of 18 residues. The germline V gene has CDR1 SGHKS and CDR2 YYEKEE (reference sequence). Trimming removed 3 bases from V and 5 bases from J, with 24 bases in between. CDR3 sequence reads: CASSSKYPLGRAQNIQYF. CDR3 coding DNA: TGTGCCAGCAGCTCCAAATACCCCTTGGGCAGGGCCCAAAACATTCAGTACTTC. Together with reference TRBV5-5 and TRBJ2-4, the CDR3 gives the full variable domain: DAGVTQSPTHLIKTRGQQVTLRCSPISGHKSVSWYQQVLGQGPQFIFQYYEKEERGRGNFPDRFSARQFPNYSSELNVNALLLGDSALYLCASSSKYPLGRAQNIQYFGAGTRLSVL.

In this sample, this clone turned up once. In the same sample, other DNA sequences code for this CDR3. The chain recombines TRBV5-1 with TRBJ1-5; TRBD1 agrees at 7 bases. The ends lost 4 bases at V and 2 bases at J; junction bases unmatched: 3. The V gene's germline CDR1 is SGHRS and CDR2 YFSETQ. The CDR3 runs 14 residues. In DNA form, the CDR3 reads TGCGCCAGCAGCGTCGGACAGGGCAATCAGCCCCAGCATTTT. It encodes CASSVGQGNQPQHF.

The CDR3 nucleotides read TGTGCCAGCAGCCTTTGGACTAGCGGCTCCTACGAGCAGTACTTC. This sequence encodes CASSLWTSGSYEQYF. The chain is built from TRBV7-8 and TRBJ2-7; 10 nucleotides align to TRBD2. After removal of 5 bases from V and 0 bases from J, the junction contained 4 bases not matched to a gene. This CDR3 region has 15 residues. Germline CDR1 reads SGHVS; CDR2 reads FQNEAQ. The complete variable domain, with remaining parts taken from reference TRBV7-8 and TRBJ2-7, reads GAGVSQSPRYKVAKRGQDVALRCDPISGHVSLFWYQQALGQGPEFLTYFQNEAQLDKSGLPSDRFFAERPEGSVSTLKIQRTQQEDSAVYLCASSLWTSGSYEQYFGPGTRLTVT.

The V gene is TRBV7-2, the J gene TRBJ1-4, with TRBD1 as a possible D gene (5 bases). Trimming shortened V by 5 bases and J by 0 bases, and 13 bases separated the two germline ends. This CDR3 is built from 16 residues. The germline CDR1 and CDR2 sequences are SGHTA and FQGNSA. The CDR3 nucleotides are TGTGCCAGCAGCCCCTGGGGGGGGTCAACTAATGAAAAACTGTTTTTT. Its translation is CASSPWGGSTNEKLFF.

The chain employs TRBV5-1 and TRBJ2-5; TRBD1 aligns across 9 bases. This CDR3 has 16 amino acids. The V segment lost 4 bases and the J segment 6 bases; nucleotides outside the gene matches: 13. Germline V CDR1 and CDR2: SGHRS, YFSETQ. CDR3 protein: CASSRTGVGPIQTQYF. The CDR3 DNA reads TGCGCCAGCAGCCGGACAGGGGTAGGGCCCATTCAGACCCAGTACTTC.

This chain connects TRBV5-4 to TRBJ1-2, with 7 bases aligning to TRBD1. The CDR3 has 14 amino acids. J lost 4 bases, V lost 1 base, and 4 bases had no gene match. Germline V gene lookup returns CDR1 SGHNT and CDR2 YYREEE (reference sequence). CDR3 in DNA: TGTGCCAGCAGCTTGCGAGGGGGCGGCTATGGCTACACCTTC. Encoded protein: CASSLRGGGYGYTF.

This clone was recorded once. The chain couples TRBV10-3 to TRBJ2-3, with TRBD2 matching over 7 bases. The CDR3 runs to 15 residues. The V segment lost 2 bases and the J segment 2 bases; nucleotides outside the gene matches: 4. Germline CDR1 reads ENHRY; CDR2 reads SYGVKD. The CDR3 here is CAISERGLPTDTQYF. The CDR3 nucleotides read TGTGCCATCAGTGAGAGGGGACTACCCACAGATACGCAGTATTTT.

This chain connects TRBV5-4 to TRBJ2-3, with D possibly being TRBD1 (6 bases). CDR1 SGHNT and CDR2 YYREEE come from the germline V gene (reference sequence). The V end was cut by 0 bases, the J end by 6 bases, with 14 bases between. The CDR3 length is 15 residues. CDR3 residues: CASSLVGAGRDTQYF. DNA for the CDR3: TGTGCCAGCAGCTTGGTGGGGGCGGGTCGGGATACGCAGTATTTT.

This sequence joins TRBV2 and TRBJ1-5; D not resolved. Trimming took 4 bases from V and 5 from J, leaving 6 bases between them. This CDR3 is 12 amino acids long. Germline V lookup: CDR1 SNHLY, CDR2 FYNNEI. CDR3 in DNA: TGTGCCAGCAGTGTTGAGGATCAGCCCCAGCATTTT. This sequence encodes CASSVEDQPQHF.

The V gene is TRBV25-1, the J gene TRBJ2-7, with 10 bases aligning to TRBD1. CDR1 is MGHDK and CDR2 is SYGVNS in the germline V gene. The V gene end was trimmed by 8 bases and the J gene end by 7 bases; junction bases not matched to a gene: 5. This CDR3 has 12 amino acids. CDR3 residues: CASEDRGREQYF. In nucleotides, the CDR3 is TGTGCCAGCGAAGACAGGGGGCGAGAGCAGTACTTC.

This chain links TRBV19 with TRBJ1-6; D unresolved. With 5 bases removed from V and 4 bases from J, the gap between germline ends came to 12 bases. Per germline, CDR1 LNHDA and CDR2 SQIVND (reference sequence). The CDR3 extends over 15 amino acids. The CDR3 spells CASSPTIYYNSPLHF. In DNA form, the CDR3 reads TGTGCCAGTAGTCCTACGATTTATTATAATTCACCCCTCCACTTT.

This sequence joins TRBV7-9 and TRBJ2-3; TRBD2 matches at 10 bases. From germline, CDR1 is SEHNR and CDR2 FQNEAQ (reference sequence). Germline trimming cut 5 bases from V and 4 bases from J; bases unmatched to any gene: 9. CDR3 length equals 16 residues. The CDR3 region is CASSGRLLAGADTQYF. The CDR3 bases are TGTGCCAGCAGCGGTCGCTTGCTAGCGGGAGCAGATACGCAGTATTTT.

This sequence joins TRBV27 and TRBJ1-1; unclear D gene. Trimming left V 1 base short and J 0 bases short, with 9 bases between. The CDR3 covers 15 residues. CDR1 and CDR2 from the germline V gene are MNHEY and SMNVEV (reference sequence). The CDR3 region has the DNA TGTGCCAGCAGTTTATTGTCCAGGATGAACACTGAAGCTTTCTTT. This encodes CASSLLSRMNTEAFF.

The rearrangement joins TRBV6-1 to TRBJ1-5, with unresolved D. This CDR3 comprises 13 residues. Trimming pared 2 bases from V and 4 bases from J, leaving 6 bases between. Germline lookup yields CDR1 MNHNS and CDR2 SASEGT. The CDR3 coding sequence is TGTGCCAGCAGTGAAAGGCGGAATCAGCCCCAGCATTTT. Its protein product is CASSERRNQPQHF.

This rearrangement joins TRBV9 to TRBJ2-5; D gene unclear. This CDR3 comprises 14 residues. The ends were cut back, 0 bases at V and 7 bases at J, with 13 bases in the middle. Germline CDR1 reads SGDLS; CDR2 reads YYNGEE. Written as DNA, the CDR3 is TGTGCCAGCAGCGTAGAACGGGTTTCCCGGACCCAGTACTTC. Its protein is CASSVERVSRTQYF.

The J gene is TRBJ1-1, the V gene TRBV18; D is possibly TRBD1 (5 bases). The length of the CDR3 is 15 residues. Germline V CDR1 and CDR2: KGHSH, LQKENI. V dropped 3 bases and J dropped 1 base, with 12 bases sitting between them. CDR3 sequence reads: CASSPQGSSNTEAFF. The CDR3 DNA reads as TGTGCCAGCTCACCCCAGGGAAGTTCGAACACTGAAGCTTTCTTT.

The chain combines TRBV6-5 with TRBJ2-3; a weak D match, TRBD1 (5 bases). Germline CDR1 MNHEY, CDR2 SVGAGI. This CDR3 is built from 14 residues. V was cut by 8 bases and J by 0 bases, with 12 bases left in between. Here the CDR3 DNA reads TGTGCCAGCGGTAGGCAGGGCAGCACAGATACGCAGTATTTT. It specifies CASGRQGSTDTQYF.

This chain uses TRBV6-5 with TRBJ1-1; D unresolved. Germline V gives CDR1 MNHEY, CDR2 SVGAGI. The CDR3 sequence is 13 residues long. Trimming removed 7 bases at V and 5 bases at J, with 14 bases between. The CDR3 protein is CASTRGGSTEAFF. Here the CDR3 DNA reads TGTGCCAGCACCCGGGGAGGGTCGACTGAAGCTTTCTTT.

The V and J genes are TRBV6-6 and TRBJ1-5, with D possibly matching TRBD1 (5 bases). Germline loops: CDR1 MNHNY, CDR2 SVGAGI (reference sequence). CDR3 size: 16 residues. The ends were cut back, 2 bases at V and 2 bases at J, with 13 bases in the middle. The CDR3 DNA is TGTGCCAGCAGTTACGGGCAGCCGGGGGGCAATCAGCCCCAGCATTTT. Protein sequence: CASSYGQPGGNQPQHF.

This clone has only one observation. The chain couples TRBV2 to TRBJ2-1; no firm D call. CDR1 SNHLY and CDR2 FYNNEI come from the germline V gene. CDR3 size: 11 residues. Trimming left V 6 bases short and J 6 bases short, with 6 bases between. CDR3 region: CASSTSNEQFF. In DNA form, the CDR3 reads TGTGCCAGCAGCACATCCAATGAGCAGTTCTTC.

This clone was seen just once. V is TRBV29-1 and J is TRBJ1-2; possible D gene TRBD1, 6 bases. Between the trimmed V and J ends, which lost 4 bases and 4 bases, there was a span of 13 bases. The CDR3 extends over 13 amino acids. CDR1 is SQVTM, CDR2 ANQGSEA, per germline. The CDR3 spells CSVASQGGYGYTF. The CDR3 DNA is TGCAGCGTTGCCTCACAGGGTGGCTATGGCTACACCTTC.

The rearrangement links TRBV27 to TRBJ1-6; 7 bases map to TRBD1. CDR3 length equals 14 residues. Germline CDR1 is MNHEY and CDR2 is SMNVEV (reference sequence). V shed 4 bases, J shed 10 bases, and the junction held 7 bases outside the gene matches. The CDR3 is CASSSGTARSPLHF. CDR3 bases: TGTGCCAGCAGTTCCGGGACAGCAAGGTCACCCCTCCACTTT.

CDR3: CASSPHGQGNEKLFF. CDR3 in DNA: TGTGCCAGCAGCCCACATGGCCAGGGTAATGAAAAACTGTTTTTT. The V call is TRBV5-5, the J call TRBJ1-4; tentative D call: TRBD1 (5 bases). V gave up 4 bases and J gave up 4 bases, with 14 bases separating them. The CDR3 is 15 amino acids. The germline V gene has CDR1 SGHKS and CDR2 YYEKEE (reference sequence).

The chain combines TRBV5-6 with TRBJ2-7; D is perhaps TRBD1 (5 bases). Germline V gene sequence: CDR1 SGHDT, CDR2 YYEEEE. This CDR3 spans 13 amino acids. Trimming removed 4 bases from V and 7 bases from J, with 15 bases in between. Here the CDR3 DNA reads TGTGCCAGCAGCCCCGGGCCAGCAGGGGAGCAGTACTTC. This encodes CASSPGPAGEQYF. Supplemented by reference TRBV5-6 and TRBJ2-7, the full variable domain reads DAGVTQSPTHLIKTRGQQVTLRCSPKSGHDTVSWYQQALGQGPQFIFQYYEEEERQRGNFPDRFSGHQFPNYSSELNVNALLLGDSALYLCASSPGPAGEQYFGPGTRLTVT.

The chain is built from TRBV18 and TRBJ2-7; TRBD1 aligns across 7 bases. V was pared by 5 bases and J by 3 bases, with 4 bases of the junction left unmatched. Per the germline V gene, CDR1 is KGHSH and CDR2 is LQKENI. The CDR3 has 13 amino acids. CDR3 amino acids: CASSTTGSYEQYF. The CDR3 DNA reads as TGTGCCAGCTCAACGACAGGGAGCTACGAGCAGTACTTC.

The chain couples TRBV5-1 to TRBJ2-2; tentative D call: TRBD2 (5 bases). Germline lookup yields CDR1 SGHRS and CDR2 YFSETQ. CDR3 size: 18 residues. Trimming left V 0 bases short and J 5 bases short, with 20 bases between. The CDR3 DNA follows: TGCGCCAGCAGCTTGGGAGGGCAAGGTCGTATAGTTACCGGGGAGCTGTTTTTT. As protein: CASSLGGQGRIVTGELFF.

The chain links TRBV6-5 to TRBJ1-5; D may be TRBD1 (6 bases). V was trimmed by 10 bases and J by 4 bases, leaving 11 bases between them. The CDR3 loop spans 12 amino acids. Germline V gene lookup returns CDR1 MNHEY and CDR2 SVGAGI. CDR3: CAIGQLNQPQHF. The CDR3 coding sequence is TGTGCCATCGGACAGCTAAATCAGCCCCAGCATTTT.

This chain joins TRBV19 and TRBJ2-7; 11 nucleotides align to TRBD2. Germline trimming cut 7 bases from V and 5 bases from J; bases unmatched to any gene: 7. The CDR3 loop spans 14 amino acids. CDR1 is LNHDA and CDR2 is SQIVND in the germline V gene (reference sequence). CDR3 nucleotides: TGTGCCAGTACCACTAGCGGGAGTTCTAACGAGCAGTACTTC. Protein sequence: CASTTSGSSNEQYF.

The V call is TRBV10-3, the J call TRBJ1-1; D perhaps matches TRBD1 (5 bases). The CDR3 length is 14 residues. The germline gives CDR1 ENHRY, CDR2 SYGVKD. The V end lost 0 bases, the J end lost 4 bases, and 9 bases lay between the germline ends. CDR3: CAISESGRGTEAFF. CDR3 DNA: TGTGCCATCAGTGAGTCGGGAAGGGGCACTGAAGCTTTCTTT.

This clone was counted a single time. The V and J genes are TRBV6-5 and TRBJ2-2; TRBD2 is a possible D gene (6 bases). The CDR3 is 14 amino acids. Trimming pared 7 bases from V and 5 bases from J, leaving 14 bases between. CDR1 and CDR2 (germline): MNHEY, SVGAGI. CDR3 residues: CASKLGGLTGELFF. The CDR3 DNA reads as TGTGCCAGCAAGTTGGGGGGTCTTACCGGGGAGCTGTTTTTT.